This T cell receptor (beta chain) is drawn from a study of identical twins. Notes on the study in general: Memory repertoires showed no such pattern, whereas abundant cord blood beta clonotypes carried fewer insertions.

Germline-derived CDR1 and CDR2 are LGHDT and YNNKEL (reference sequence). V trimming: 4 bases; J trimming: 7 bases; junction bases outside the gene matches: 14. CDR3 length equals 18 residues. TCRdb processed the 5' RACE reads anew with MiXCR; each CDR3 protein has one entry. The sample holds under 300,000 distinct CDR3 sequences, 9.5% to 15% seen once. This clonotype was seen at least ten times. The antigen is not known. The same specimen was also included in a second study, on yellow fever vaccine responses in identical twins.

This TCR came from a woman in her late teens or twenties in good health. The sample consisted of memory (CD45RO+) T cells sorted from blood. The chain is built from TRBV3-1 and TRBJ2-5, with TRBD2 matching 14 bases. The CDR3 DNA follows: TGTGCCAGCAGCCTAACCGGGACTAGCGGGGGCAAGTCGGGGACCCAGTACTTC. Translating gives CASSLTGTSGGKSGTQYF.